A selection of T cell receptor beta chains follows, all from one sample in a study of T cell responses to AZD1222 COVID-19 vaccine. The method was immunoSEQ multiplex PCR; TCRdb's version includes in-frame clones alone and lacks a portion of them. The sample consists of 120,000 or so clones, 80% to 95% of them appearing once. Here the sequenced sample was peripheral blood, taken on day 0 of AZD1222 vaccination. These receptor sequences come from an adult in good health. Both conserved end residues are part of each CDR3. Each record gives: CDR3 DNA, CDR3 protein, J gene, CDR3 length, V gene, clone size, D gene. A D gene is named only where the DNA matches it firmly. The size field is filled for only some rows; it gives once, few, many or a size class.

TGCGCCAGCAGTGAGTCTAACGCCAGGGCGGACACCGGGGAGCTGTTTTTT | CASSESNARADTGELFF | TRBJ2-2 | 17 | TRBV10-1 | - | -
TGTGCCAACCCACCAACTTACGGTTTCAATGAGCAGTTCTTC | CANPPTYGFNEQFF | TRBJ2-1 | 14 | TRBV7-9 | - | -
TGTGCCAGCAGTTACTCTAACACTGAAGCTTTCTTT | CASSYSNTEAFF | TRBJ1-1 | 12 | TRBV6-5 | - | -
TGTGCCAGCAGTTTAAAAGAGACCCAGTACTTC | CASSLKETQYF | TRBJ2-5 | 11 | TRBV28 | few | -
TGTGCCAGCAGTTTCGGGACAGTAAATTCACCCCTCCACTTT | CASSFGTVNSPLHF | TRBJ1-6 | 14 | TRBV27 | - | TRBD1
TGCGCCAGCAGCCAAGGCCTGAAGATTTACAATGAGCAGTTCTTC | CASSQGLKIYNEQFF | TRBJ2-1 | 15 | TRBV4-1 | once | -
TGTGCCAGCAGTTTTTCGCTCGGCGTCGCGGGAGAGGGGACCCAGTACTTC | CASSFSLGVAGEGTQYF | TRBJ2-5 | 17 | TRBV28 | - | TRBD2
TGCGCCAGCAGTGATGGGACGGGAAGGAATGAGCAGTTCTTC | CASSDGTGRNEQFF | TRBJ2-1 | 14 | TRBV10-1 | - | -
TGTGCCAGCAGCCATTACGGGACTAGCGGTTACAATGAGCAGTTCTTC | CASSHYGTSGYNEQFF | TRBJ2-1 | 16 | TRBV7-9 | - | TRBD2
TGTGCCAGCAGCTCCGATGGAGCTCGGAATGAGCAGTTCTTC | CASSSDGARNEQFF | TRBJ2-1 | 14 | TRBV9 | - | -
TGTGCCAGTAGTATGCCGGGGTATTCGGACACTGAAGCTTTCTTT | CASSMPGYSDTEAFF | TRBJ1-1 | 15 | TRBV19 | - | -
TGTGCCAGCAGCTGGCGACAGGGGGCCGACACTGAAGCTTTCTTT | CASSWRQGADTEAFF | TRBJ1-1 | 15 | TRBV13 | - | TRBD1
TGTGCCAGCAGCTTAACTGGACAGGGTTATAATTCACCCCTCCACTTT | CASSLTGQGYNSPLHF | TRBJ1-6 | 16 | TRBV13 | - | TRBD1
TGTGCCAGCAGTCTAATCCGACAGTTGACCACTGAAGCTTTCTTT | CASSLIRQLTTEAFF | TRBJ1-1 | 15 | TRBV28 | - | -
TGTGCCAGCAGCCCAGGGGCTCAGTATGGCTACACCTTC | CASSPGAQYGYTF | TRBJ1-2 | 13 | TRBV11-2 | - | -
TGCGCCAGCAGCTCCACCCCCCAGGGCCTGGGTGAAAAACTGTTTTTT | CASSSTPQGLGEKLFF | TRBJ1-4 | 16 | TRBV5-1 | - | -
TGTGCCAGCAGCCCCAATCTAAGACATACTAATGAAAAACTGTTTTTT | CASSPNLRHTNEKLFF | TRBJ1-4 | 16 | TRBV3-1/TRBV3-2 | - | -
TGTGCCAGCACCCCCAATCTCTCTCGGGGAACTGAAGCTTTCTTT | CASTPNLSRGTEAFF | TRBJ1-1 | 15 | TRBV6-5 | - | -
TGTGCCAGCAGTAGAGGGGCTCAAGAGACCCAGTACTTC | CASSRGAQETQYF | TRBJ2-5 | 13 | TRBV7-9 | - | -
TGTGCCAGCAGCGTAGATCCAGGCAGGACGAGTCTGGGCGAGCAGTACTTC | CASSVDPGRTSLGEQYF | TRBJ2-7 | 17 | TRBV9 | - | -
TGTGCCAGCAGCTGGACTAGCGGGATCTCCTACAATGAGCAGTTCTTC | CASSWTSGISYNEQFF | TRBJ2-1 | 16 | TRBV2 | - | TRBD2
TGTGCCAGCAGCCCTCCCGGGGGGGCCTACAATGAGCAGTTCTTC | CASSPPGGAYNEQFF | TRBJ2-1 | 15 | TRBV7-9 | once | TRBD2
TGTGCCAGCAGTGAGCGGGACCCGGGGACCGGGGAGCTGTTTTTT | CASSERDPGTGELFF | TRBJ2-2 | 15 | TRBV25-1 | - | -
TGTGCCAGCAGCGTAAATAAAGGGACCTCGAACTTGGATAGCAATCAGCCCCAGCATTTT | CASSVNKGTSNLDSNQPQHF | TRBJ1-5 | 20 | TRBV9 | - | -
TGCAGCGTCTCTATGCGAGGGATGAACACTGAAGCTTTCTTT | CSVSMRGMNTEAFF | TRBJ1-1 | 14 | TRBV29-1 | once | -
TGTGCCAGCAGCCCCCGGGGAGGGGGAGCGTATGGCTACACCTTC | CASSPRGGGAYGYTF | TRBJ1-2 | 15 | TRBV6-2/TRBV6-3 | - | -
TGTGCCAGCAGTTTACCCGGGACCAGTTCTGAGCAGTTCTTC | CASSLPGTSSEQFF | TRBJ2-1 | 14 | TRBV28 | - | -
TGTGCCAGCAGCCAAACAGGGTTCTGGGATGAAAAACTGTTTTTT | CASSQTGFWDEKLFF | TRBJ1-4 | 15 | TRBV11-2 | - | -
TGCGCCAGCAGTGAGGACAGGGGGCTTGGCTACACCTTC | CASSEDRGLGYTF | TRBJ1-2 | 13 | TRBV10-2 | - | TRBD1
TGTGCCAGTAGTCAGGGGGCCATAATAGGCAATCAGCCCCAGCATTTT | CASSQGAIIGNQPQHF | TRBJ1-5 | 16 | TRBV19 | - | TRBD1
TGTGCCAGCAGCGACAGCTACGAGCAGTACTTC | CASSDSYEQYF | TRBJ2-7 | 11 | TRBV6-5 | - | -
TGTGCCTGGAGTGCGGAGTACAATGAGCAGTTCTTC | CAWSAEYNEQFF | TRBJ2-1 | 12 | TRBV30 | - | -
TGTGCCAGCAGCTTTTCGGGGGGGAACAATGAGCAGTTCTTC | CASSFSGGNNEQFF | TRBJ2-1 | 14 | TRBV7-8 | - | TRBD2
TGTGCCAGCAGCCAGGCAGAAGCTTTCTTT | CASSQAEAFF | TRBJ1-1 | 10 | TRBV7-9 | - | -
TGTGCCAGCAGCTCGCCGGGACAGGGAACCCCGACCTTC | CASSSPGQGTPTF | TRBJ1-2 | 13 | TRBV7-8 | - | TRBD1
TGTGCCAGCAGCCAATTAGGACGGAACAACTATGGCTACACCTTC | CASSQLGRNNYGYTF | TRBJ1-2 | 15 | TRBV3-1/TRBV3-2 | - | -
TGTGCCAGCAAGATAGGTCAGAGTGTAGACGAGCAGTACTTC | CASKIGQSVDEQYF | TRBJ2-7 | 14 | TRBV2 | - | -
TGTGCCAGCAGCCCTCGACCGGAATATAATTCACCCCTCCACTTT | CASSPRPEYNSPLHF | TRBJ1-6 | 15 | TRBV9 | - | -
TGTGCCAGCAGACTCACAGGTTCTGGGGCCAACGTCCTGACTTTC | CASRLTGSGANVLTF | TRBJ2-6 | 15 | TRBV6-5 | - | -
TGTGCCAGCAGCTCTCTCGGGGTAGAGACCCAGTACTTC | CASSSLGVETQYF | TRBJ2-5 | 13 | TRBV3-1/TRBV3-2 | - | -
TGTGCCAGCAGCCCGGGGACAGGGAGGACTGAAGCTTTCTTT | CASSPGTGRTEAFF | TRBJ1-1 | 14 | TRBV7-2 | - | TRBD1
TGTGCCAGCAGCCCGAGACTAGCGGCACACAATGAGCAGTTCTTC | CASSPRLAAHNEQFF | TRBJ2-1 | 15 | TRBV7-8 | - | TRBD2
TGTGCCAGCAGCGTCCCTAACAGGGCTCAAGCCACAGGGCTTAAGTTT | CASSVPNRAQATGLKF | TRBJ1-6 | 16 | TRBV28 | - | -
TGTGCCAGCGGCCGAACAGAATCTAGCGGAGAGGGGGACACCGGGGAGCTGTTTTTT | CASGRTESSGEGDTGELFF | TRBJ2-2 | 19 | TRBV7-9 | - | -
TGCGCCAGCAGCCAAGATCGAACAGGGTTGACTGGAAACACCATATATTTT | CASSQDRTGLTGNTIYF | TRBJ1-3 | 17 | TRBV4-1 | - | -
TGTGCCAGCAGCCGCCGGACAGGGGTCTTCTCCTACGAGCAGTACTTC | CASSRRTGVFSYEQYF | TRBJ2-7 | 16 | TRBV3-1/TRBV3-2 | - | TRBD1
TGTGCCAGCAGTTTGCAGGGCTATGGCTACACCTTC | CASSLQGYGYTF | TRBJ1-2 | 12 | TRBV27 | few | -
TGTGCCAGCAGCCAAGAGACTGGGTCGTGGCAGCCCCAGCATTTT | CASSQETGSWQPQHF | TRBJ1-5 | 15 | TRBV6-6 | - | -
TGTGCCTCCGGAGGCTCCCAGGAGGAAAAACTGTTTTTT | CASGGSQEEKLFF | TRBJ1-4 | 13 | TRBV10-3 | - | -
TGTGCCAGCAGTTACGAGCCAGCGAACACCGGGGAGCTGTTTTTT | CASSYEPANTGELFF | TRBJ2-2 | 15 | TRBV6-5 | - | -
TGTGCCAGCAGCCCCGGGACCAATGAGCAGTTCTTC | CASSPGTNEQFF | TRBJ2-1 | 12 | TRBV7-8 | - | -
TGTGCCAGCAGCTTAGGGCGATTGGACGAGCAGTACTTC | CASSLGRLDEQYF | TRBJ2-7 | 13 | TRBV7-2 | - | -
TGCGCCAGCAGCCAGCCTACAGGGTTGCGAGGAAACACCATATATTTT | CASSQPTGLRGNTIYF | TRBJ1-3 | 16 | TRBV4-1 | - | -
TGCGCCAGCAGCAGACTAGGCCCAGATACGCAGTATTTT | CASSRLGPDTQYF | TRBJ2-3 | 13 | TRBV5-1 | - | -
TGTGCCAGCAGTTTTTGGGCAGTCCACGCTTACGAGCAGTACTTC | CASSFWAVHAYEQYF | TRBJ2-7 | 15 | TRBV28 | - | -
TGTGCCAGCAGCTTAGAGGGGACCTTAAACTATGGCTACACCTTC | CASSLEGTLNYGYTF | TRBJ1-2 | 15 | TRBV7-2 | - | -
TGTGCCAGCAGCTCCCACGCTAGGATGGCGACCCAGTACTTC | CASSSHARMATQYF | TRBJ2-5 | 14 | TRBV7-2 | once | -
TGTGCCAGCAGTTCTGCCCCTAGCGGGGGTGAAGGCGAGCAGTACTTC | CASSSAPSGGEGEQYF | TRBJ2-7 | 16 | TRBV6-5 | - | TRBD2
TGTGCCAGCAGCCAAGGTGACAGGAGACCCTCTGGAAACACCATATATTTT | CASSQGDRRPSGNTIYF | TRBJ1-3 | 17 | TRBV3-1/TRBV3-2 | - | -
TGTGCCAGCTCACCGCGCAGGAACTCTGGAAACACCATATATTTT | CASSPRRNSGNTIYF | TRBJ1-3 | 15 | TRBV18 | - | -